These 20 T cell receptor beta chains were all obtained from the same sample, sequenced in a study of a mutant IDH1 vaccine in newly diagnosed glioma. Which antigens these TCRs recognize remains unknown. Sequenced by immunoSEQ multiplex PCR; TCRdb stores in-frame clones only, minus some. The sample has around 40,000 clones; 82% are singletons. Time point given: week 47, end of study. In every dose of vaccine, 300 ug of mutant IDH1 20-mer peptide was given alongside topical imiquimod. Here the sequenced sample was PBMCs, taken from a glioma patient whose treatment included an IDH1 peptide vaccine. The receptors were sampled from a man in his late teens or twenties with glioma. Some clones in this sample may be carry-over from other donors' samples.

J is TRBJ1-1 and V is TRBV2; unclear D gene. Germline assignment: CDR1 SNHLY and CDR2 FYNNEI. Trimming took 5 bases from V and 7 from J, leaving 11 bases between them. This CDR3 contains 12 residues. CDR3 nucleotides: TGTGCCAGCAGTTCAGAGGGCATTGAAGCTTTCTTT. It yields the protein CASSSEGIEAFF.

The genes are TRBV7-2 and TRBJ1-5; D uncertain. Germline V gene sequence: CDR1 SGHTA, CDR2 FQGNSA. Trimming left V 5 bases short and J 2 bases short, with 16 bases between. The CDR3 totals 16 residues. CDR3 in amino acids: CASSPRISGGNQPQHF. CDR3 DNA sequence: TGTGCCAGCAGCCCCCGGATTAGTGGCGGCAATCAGCCCCAGCATTTT. The whole variable domain, filled in from reference TRBV7-2 and TRBJ1-5, reads GAGVSQSPSNKVTEKGKDVELRCDPISGHTALYWYRQSLGQGLEFLIYFQGNSAPDKSGLPSDRFSAERTGGSVSTLTIQRTQQEDSAVYLCASSPRISGGNQPQHFGDGTRLSIL.

V is TRBV30 and J is TRBJ2-7; D remains ambiguous. The CDR3 consists of 12 residues. Germline-derived CDR1 and CDR2 are GTSNPN and SVGIG (reference sequence). V lost 0 bases and J lost 5, with 8 bases in between. CDR3 in amino acids: CAWSVGPDEQYF. The CDR3 DNA reads TGTGCCTGGAGTGTAGGGCCCGACGAGCAGTACTTC.

This clone has only one observation. J is TRBJ1-5 and V is TRBV5-1; D is undetermined. Trimming cost V 4 bases and J 7 bases, with 12 bases left between them. The V gene's germline CDR1 is SGHRS and CDR2 YFSETQ. CDR3 length equals 13 residues. The CDR3 reads CASSPAVGQPQHF. CDR3 nucleotide sequence: TGCGCCAGCAGCCCGGCGGTGGGGCAGCCCCAGCATTTT.

V is TRBV30 and J is TRBJ2-3; 13 bases are shared with TRBD2. The V and J ends lost 2 bases and 2 bases, in that order; junction bases with no gene match: 16. The length of the CDR3 is 20 residues. Germline V gives CDR1 GTSNPN, CDR2 SVGIG (reference sequence). CDR3 sequence reads: CAWSPSTSGRDGGLTDTQYF. The CDR3 DNA reads as TGTGCCTGGAGTCCTTCCACTAGCGGGAGGGACGGGGGGCTCACAGATACGCAGTATTTT.

The chain is built from TRBV7-9 and TRBJ2-7; possibly TRBD1 for D (6 bases). Trimming stripped 5 bases from V and 2 bases from J, with 16 bases between. Germline-derived CDR1 and CDR2 are SEHNR and FQNEAQ (reference sequence). This CDR3 contains 15 residues. CDR3 sequence: CASSPRDRITYEQYF. In DNA form, the CDR3 reads TGTGCCAGCAGCCCCCGCGACAGGATAACCTACGAGCAGTACTTC.

This CDR3 reads CASSTTGGANTDTQYF. The CDR3 bases are TGTGCCAGCAGCACTACAGGGGGCGCGAACACAGATACGCAGTATTTT. This chain uses TRBV7-9 with TRBJ2-3, with 9 bases aligning to TRBD1. V gave up 5 bases and J gave up 2 bases; unmatched junction bases: 8. The CDR3 spans 16 residues. Germline V gene lookup returns CDR1 SEHNR and CDR2 FQNEAQ (reference sequence).

The chain combines TRBV7-9 with TRBJ1-2; D is ambiguous. Germline V gene sequence: CDR1 SEHNR, CDR2 FQNEAQ (reference sequence). The V and J ends lost 0 bases and 2 bases respectively, with 16 bases between them. This CDR3 region has 17 residues. Here the CDR3 reads CASSLAGSRNSNYGYTF. CDR3 nucleotide sequence: TGTGCCAGCAGCTTAGCGGGCAGTAGAAATTCCAACTATGGCTACACCTTC.

This sequence joins TRBV19 and TRBJ2-5; the D gene is possibly TRBD2 (6 bases). Per the germline V gene, CDR1 is LNHDA and CDR2 is SQIVND (reference sequence). The CDR3 extends over 20 amino acids. V lost 0 bases, J lost 4 bases, and 27 bases lay in between. In DNA form, the CDR3 reads TGTGCCAGTAGTATAGATTTTTGGGTTAGCGGACTGAGCGATGGAGAGACCCAGTACTTC. Translated, it gives CASSIDFWVSGLSDGETQYF.

The rearrangement links TRBV28 to TRBJ2-7; D might be TRBD1 or TRBD2, each matching 5 bases. Germline-derived CDR1 and CDR2 are MDHEN and SYDVKM. The V end was cut by 4 bases, the J end by 6 bases, with 16 bases between. The length of the CDR3 is 14 residues. The CDR3 DNA reads TGTGCCAGCAGTTGGGGGATCTTCATGGGCGAGCAGTACTTC. Translating it yields CASSWGIFMGEQYF.

This clone was found once. The chain combines TRBV19 with TRBJ1-5; D is unresolved. Germline V CDR1 and CDR2: LNHDA, SQIVND (reference sequence). The CDR3 spans 14 residues. Trimming shortened V by 7 bases and J by 0 bases, and 10 bases separated the two germline ends. The CDR3 region is CASTLYNSNQPQHF. DNA for the CDR3: TGTGCCAGTACTTTATACAATAGCAATCAGCCCCAGCATTTT.

The genes are TRBV30 and TRBJ2-1; 8 bases fit TRBD1. CDR1 and CDR2 from the germline V gene are GTSNPN and SVGIG (reference sequence). Trimming removed 1 base from V and 1 base from J; junction bases left unmatched: 12. This CDR3 contains 18 residues. CDR3 DNA sequence: TGTGCCTGGAGTGCTTCCTACCAGGGGGCAAGGTCCTACAATGAGCAGTTCTTC. Its translation is CAWSASYQGARSYNEQFF. The variable domain in full, with the rest retrieved from reference TRBV30 and TRBJ2-1, is SQTIHQWPATLVQPVGSPLSLECTVEGTSNPNLYWYRQAAGRGLQLLFYSVGIGQISSEVPQNLSASRPQDRQFILSSKKLLLSDSGFYLCAWSASYQGARSYNEQFFGPGTRLTVL.

The V and J genes are TRBV2 and TRBJ1-6; no definite D call. V was shortened by 10 bases and J by 3 bases, with 13 bases between the two germline ends. Germline V gives CDR1 SNHLY, CDR2 FYNNEI. The CDR3 covers 14 residues. CDR3 sequence (DNA): TGTGCCACCCAGCTGCGGCACTATAATTCACCCCTCCACTTT. Translated, it gives CATQLRHYNSPLHF.

This clone was observed a handful of times. This sequence joins TRBV13 and TRBJ1-1; D gene unclear. The germline gives CDR1 PRHDT, CDR2 FYEKMQ (reference sequence). Trimming took 3 bases from V and 6 from J, leaving 17 bases between them. There are 15 residues in the CDR3. CDR3 bases: TGTGCCAGCAGCTTTACGCCTGCAACCGCCGCTGAAGCTTTCTTT. It yields the protein CASSFTPATAAEAFF.

The V gene is TRBV4-1, the J gene TRBJ1-6; no clear D gene. This CDR3 is 16 amino acids long. Trimming stripped 5 bases from V and 10 bases from J, with 21 bases between. Germline V gene lookup returns CDR1 MGHRA and CDR2 YSYEKL. The CDR3 here is CASSINSRESYSPLHF. The CDR3, as DNA: TGCGCCAGCAGCATAAATTCGAGGGAGAGTTACTCACCCCTCCACTTT.

V usage is TRBV4-2 and J usage is TRBJ2-7, with TRBD1 matching over 7 bases. Germline CDR1 is LGHNA and CDR2 is YNFKEQ. The CDR3 covers 14 residues. V was clipped by 0 bases and J by 4 bases; unmatched bases: 3. The CDR3 DNA follows: TGTGCCAGCAGCCAAGATCTCAGGGGGTACGAGCAGTACTTC. It codes for CASSQDLRGYEQYF.

V usage is TRBV2 and J usage is TRBJ1-2; D is uncertain. V shed 5 bases and J shed 3 bases, with 10 bases lying between them. Per the germline V gene, CDR1 is SNHLY and CDR2 is FYNNEI. This CDR3 contains 13 residues. The CDR3 nucleotides read TGTGCCAGCAGTAACGGGCAGGACTATGGCTACACCTTC. Protein product: CASSNGQDYGYTF.

The genes are TRBV5-1 and TRBJ2-6; D not certain. This CDR3 is built from 15 residues. V shed 1 base and J shed 0 bases, with 5 bases lying between them. The V gene's germline CDR1 is SGHRS and CDR2 YFSETQ. The CDR3 loop is CASSLTPSGANVLTF. The CDR3 bases are TGCGCCAGCAGCTTGACACCCTCTGGGGCCAACGTCCTGACTTTC.

This chain links TRBV4-3 with TRBJ1-2, with 7 positions matching TRBD1. The V gene's germline CDR1 is LGHNA and CDR2 YSLEER. V lost 4 bases, J lost 7 bases, and 15 bases stayed unmatched. The CDR3 is 16 amino acids. In DNA, the CDR3 is TGCGCCAGCAGCCGGAGGGGGCAGCTCGGTTTTCGTGGCTACACCTTC. Translating gives CASSRRGQLGFRGYTF.

This clone is a singleton in its sample. This sequence joins TRBV6-1 and TRBJ2-7, with D hard to call. CDR1 is MNHNS and CDR2 is SASEGT in the germline V gene. The CDR3 extends over 14 amino acids. Trimming cost V 8 bases and J 2 bases, with 16 bases left between them. The CDR3, as DNA: TGTGCCAGCGGCTGGGCCGATACCGCCTACGAGCAGTACTTC. Amino acid sequence: CASGWADTAYEQYF.